This T cell receptor (beta chain) emerged from a study of OX40 agonist ivuxolimab in advanced cancers. Whole-study context: Eligibility admitted prior anti-PD-1, anti-PD-L1 or anti-CTLA-4 therapy; approximately 40% had some. General study results and limits: Among the lowest levels of clonal expansion were found in partial responders at 0.1-3.0 mg/kg.

CDR1 is MNHEY and CDR2 is SVGAGI in the germline V gene. The CDR3 has 14 residues. The V gene lost 4 bases and the J gene lost 0 bases, with 7 bases spanning the gap. The table came from immunoSEQ multiplex PCR; TCRdb's copy has only in-frame clones and leaves some out. The sample includes approximately 74,000 clones, around nine tenths of them seen just once. Of note for this clone: Its antigen is undetermined.

Cycle 7 day 1, cycle 4 day 1, and baseline were the timepoints at which blood was sampled. The TCR originated in an adult with an advanced solid tumor such as melanoma, head and neck, liver or kidney cancer. The J gene is TRBJ2-1, the V gene TRBV6-5; the D is unclear. The sample was CD4+ or CD8+ T cells sorted from blood, taken in a trial of the OX40 agonist ivuxolimab. In DNA, the CDR3 is TGTGCCAGCAGTTTGGAAAGCTCCTACAATGAGCAGTTCTTC. Encoded protein: CASSLESSYNEQFF.